Below are 10 T cell receptor beta chains sequenced from a single sample in a study of blood T cell repertoires in COVID-19. The data were produced by immunoSEQ multiplex PCR, yet TCRdb's version contains in-frame clones alone and is incomplete. The sample contains roughly 180,000 clones, 86% of which appear only once. Sequencing used PBMCs or T cells enriched from blood (not recorded which). The receptors here all came from a woman younger than 45 who had recovered from COVID-19.

The V call is TRBV4-1, the J call TRBJ1-2, with 10 bases aligning to TRBD1. The germline V gene has CDR1 MGHRA and CDR2 YSYEKL. The CDR3 is 14 amino acids. Trimming took 6 bases from V and 8 from J; bases not matched to a gene: 9. CDR3 in amino acids: CASRPGDRGGGYTF. The CDR3 DNA reads TGCGCCAGCAGACCCGGGGACAGGGGAGGCGGCTACACCTTC.

V and J are TRBV27 and TRBJ2-1; TRBD2 aligns across 8 bases. Germline assignment: CDR1 MNHEY and CDR2 SMNVEV (reference sequence). This CDR3 comprises 14 residues. After removal of 8 bases from V and 4 bases from J, the junction contained 7 bases not matched to a gene. The CDR3 spells CASHPSGSYNEQFF. Here the CDR3 DNA reads TGTGCCAGCCACCCTAGCGGGTCGTACAATGAGCAGTTCTTC.

The chain employs TRBV3-1 (or the pseudogene TRBV3-2) and TRBJ2-1, with 10 bases fitting TRBD2. V lost 5 bases and J lost 0; bases outside the gene matches: 1. Germline values: CDR1 LGHDT, CDR2 YNNKEL (reference sequence). The CDR3 has 15 residues. The CDR3 loop reads CASSSSGSSYNEQFF. The CDR3 DNA reads as TGTGCCAGCAGCTCTAGCGGGAGCTCCTACAATGAGCAGTTCTTC.

J is TRBJ2-7 and V is TRBV28; D is perhaps TRBD1 (6 bases). The CDR3 runs to 15 residues. Germline V gene lookup returns CDR1 MDHEN and CDR2 SYDVKM. V was shortened by 6 bases and J by 2 bases, with 17 bases between the two germline ends. CDR3 DNA sequence: TGTGCCAGCAGGTGGGATACAGGGAGCCCCTACGAGCAGTACTTC. As protein: CASRWDTGSPYEQYF. Drawing the rest from reference TRBV28 and TRBJ2-7, the complete variable domain is DVKVTQSSRYLVKRTGEKVFLECVQDMDHENMFWYRQDPGLGLRLIYFSYDVKMKEKGDIPEGYSVSREKKERFSLILESASTNQTSMYLCASRWDTGSPYEQYFGPGTRLTVT.

This chain uses TRBV5-1 with TRBJ2-3; TRBD1 aligns across 12 bases. J gave up 5 bases and V 4 bases, and 11 bases lay outside the gene matches. This CDR3 comprises 17 residues. Germline V CDR1 and CDR2: SGHRS, YFSETQ. The CDR3 here is CASSGRIGTGGVDTQYF. The CDR3 nucleotides are TGCGCCAGCAGCGGGAGGATCGGGACAGGGGGCGTAGATACGCAGTATTTT.

The chain joins TRBV28 to TRBJ2-2; the match to TRBD1 covers 9 bases. J gave up 4 bases and V 6 bases, and 6 bases lay outside the gene matches. Germline-derived CDR1 and CDR2 are MDHEN and SYDVKM. This CDR3 has 15 amino acids. This CDR3 is CASSDRGEVTGELFF. The DNA for the CDR3 is TGTGCCAGCAGCGACAGGGGGGAGGTCACCGGGGAGCTGTTTTTT.

The chain joins TRBV7-3 to TRBJ2-2; 15 nucleotides match TRBD2. CDR1 is SGHTA and CDR2 is FQGTGA in the germline V gene. The junction had 5 bases not matched to a gene; V was cut back by 5 bases and J by 4 bases. This CDR3 contains 17 residues. The CDR3 spells CASSPGLAGGSTGELFF. The CDR3 region has the DNA TGTGCCAGCAGCCCGGGACTAGCGGGAGGAAGCACCGGGGAGCTGTTTTTT.

In this sample, this clone turned up a few times. The chain recombines TRBV25-1 with TRBJ2-5; TRBD2 matches 8 bases. Germline CDR1 and CDR2: MGHDK and SYGVNS. The trim removed 8 bases at V and 5 bases at J, leaving 10 bases unmatched. This CDR3 region has 14 residues. The CDR3 nucleotides are TGTGCCAGCGGAAAGCGGGAGCCGGGGGAGACCCAGTACTTC. This gives the protein CASGKREPGETQYF.

The rearrangement links TRBV18 to TRBJ1-1; D is undetermined. With 1 base removed from V and 10 bases from J, the gap between germline ends came to 16 bases. This CDR3 spans 14 amino acids. Germline V gene sequence: CDR1 KGHSH, CDR2 LQKENI. The CDR3 is CASSPQRLARGAFF. DNA for the CDR3: TGTGCCAGCTCACCACAGAGGCTCGCTCGCGGAGCTTTCTTT.

This chain joins TRBV28 and TRBJ1-1; 10 bases are shared with TRBD1. V was clipped by 5 bases and J by 1 base; unmatched bases: 13. The CDR3 contains 18 residues. Germline values: CDR1 MDHEN, CDR2 SYDVKM. DNA of the CDR3: TGTGCCAGCAGTCCTCCGACAGGGGGCGGGGGTAAGAACACTGAAGCTTTCTTT. Protein product: CASSPPTGGGGKNTEAFF.